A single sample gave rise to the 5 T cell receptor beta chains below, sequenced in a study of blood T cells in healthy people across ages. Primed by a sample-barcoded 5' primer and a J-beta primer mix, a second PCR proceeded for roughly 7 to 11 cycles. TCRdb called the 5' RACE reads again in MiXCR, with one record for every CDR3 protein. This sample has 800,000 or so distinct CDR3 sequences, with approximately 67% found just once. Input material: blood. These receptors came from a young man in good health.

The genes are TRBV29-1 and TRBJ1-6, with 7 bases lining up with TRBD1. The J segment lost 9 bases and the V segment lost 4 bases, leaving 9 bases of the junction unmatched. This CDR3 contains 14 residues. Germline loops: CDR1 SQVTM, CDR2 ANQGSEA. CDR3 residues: CSVVLGGRGSPLHF. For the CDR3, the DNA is TGCAGCGTTGTTCTAGGGGGCCGGGGTTCACCCCTCCACTTT. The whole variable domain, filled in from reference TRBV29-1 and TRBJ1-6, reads SAVISQKPSRDICQRGTSLTIQCQVDSQVTMMFWYRQQPGQSLTLIATANQGSEATYESGFVIDKFPISRPNLTFSTLTVSNMSPEDSSIYLCSVVLGGRGSPLHFGNGTRLTVT.

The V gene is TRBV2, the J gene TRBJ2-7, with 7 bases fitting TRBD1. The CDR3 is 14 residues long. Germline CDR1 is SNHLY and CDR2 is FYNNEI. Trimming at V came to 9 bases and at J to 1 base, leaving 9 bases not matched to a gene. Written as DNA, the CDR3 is TGTGCCAGGGGTAGACAGGGCCCTTCCTACGAGCAGTACTTC. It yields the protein CARGRQGPSYEQYF.

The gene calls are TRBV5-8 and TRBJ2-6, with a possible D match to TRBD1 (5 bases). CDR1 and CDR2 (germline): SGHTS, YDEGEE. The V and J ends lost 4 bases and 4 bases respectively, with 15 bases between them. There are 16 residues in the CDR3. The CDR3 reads CASSRFQGSGANVLTF. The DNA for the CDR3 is TGTGCCAGCAGCCGATTCCAGGGCTCCGGGGCCAACGTCCTGACTTTC. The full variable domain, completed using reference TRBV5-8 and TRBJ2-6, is EAGVTQSPTHLIKTRGQQATLRCSPISGHTSVYWYQQALGLGLQFLLWYDEGEERNRGNFPPRFSGRQFPNYSSELNVNALELEDSALYLCASSRFQGSGANVLTFGAGSRLTVL.

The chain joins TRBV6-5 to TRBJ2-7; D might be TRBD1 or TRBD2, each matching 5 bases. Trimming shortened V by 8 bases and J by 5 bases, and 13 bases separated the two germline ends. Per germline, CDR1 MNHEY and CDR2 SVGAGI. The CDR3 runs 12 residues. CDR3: CASQGTHDEQYF. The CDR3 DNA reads TGTGCCAGCCAAGGGACCCATGACGAGCAGTACTTC.

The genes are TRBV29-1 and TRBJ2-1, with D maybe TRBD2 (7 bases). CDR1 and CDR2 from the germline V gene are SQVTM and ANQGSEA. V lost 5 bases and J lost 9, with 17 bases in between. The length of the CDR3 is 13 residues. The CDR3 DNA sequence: TGCAGCGTTTGGACGTCTAGGGGGGGTGAGCAGTTCTTC. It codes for CSVWTSRGGEQFF.